A single sample gave rise to the 10 T cell receptor beta chains below, sequenced in a study of blood T cell repertoires in COVID-19. Profiling relied on immunoSEQ multiplex PCR, and the TCRdb table lists in-frame clones only, not all of them. The repertoire has about 370,000 clones, more than 70% of them found once; the top ten carry 8% to 13%. Sequenced material: peripheral blood. These receptors originate from a woman aged 25 to 39 with COVID-19, enrolled during active disease.

The gene calls are TRBV5-4 and TRBJ2-3; 8 bases are a match to TRBD2. The germline V gene encodes CDR1 SGHNT and CDR2 YYREEE (reference sequence). Trimming took 2 bases from V and 6 from J; bases not matched to a gene: 8. The CDR3 runs 15 residues. As DNA, the CDR3 is TGTGCCAGCAGCTTAATGTTCAGCGGGAGCGATACGCAGTATTTT. The encoded protein is CASSLMFSGSDTQYF.

The V and J genes are TRBV5-6 and TRBJ2-1; TRBD1 might be the D (6 bases). The germline CDR1 and CDR2 sequences are SGHDT and YYEEEE. Trimming shortened V by 2 bases and J by 1 base, and 13 bases separated the two germline ends. The CDR3 runs to 16 residues. CDR3 coding DNA: TGTGCCAGCAGCTTATCGCAGGGGTGGTCCTACAATGAGCAGTTCTTC. Protein sequence: CASSLSQGWSYNEQFF.

The chain joins TRBV11-2 to TRBJ2-7; 10 bases agree with TRBD2. The CDR3 has 15 amino acids. After removal of 6 bases from V and 1 base from J, the junction contained 6 bases not matched to a gene. Per the germline V gene, CDR1 is SGHAT and CDR2 is FQNNGV. As DNA, the CDR3 is TGTGCCAGCAGTACGCTAGCGGGAGAATCCTACGAGCAGTACTTC. Translated: CASSTLAGESYEQYF.

The chain combines TRBV19 with TRBJ1-5, with D possibly being TRBD1 (6 bases). Germline V gives CDR1 LNHDA, CDR2 SQIVND (reference sequence). With 1 base removed from V and 0 bases from J, the gap between germline ends came to 19 bases. The CDR3 runs to 19 residues. As DNA, the CDR3 is TGTGCCAGTAGTATAGCGGAGGACAGCTCTTATAGTAGCAATCAGCCCCAGCATTTT. Protein: CASSIAEDSSYSSNQPQHF.

Regarding this clone: The same CDR3 also results from other DNA sequences found in this sample. V is TRBV28 and J is TRBJ2-5, with 13 bases aligning to TRBD2. The CDR3 has 15 amino acids. Per the germline V gene, CDR1 is MDHEN and CDR2 is SYDVKM. V lost 6 bases, J lost 4 bases, and 5 bases stayed unmatched. CDR3 bases: TGTGCCAGCAGCCCAGGACTAGCGGGAGTAGAGACCCAGTACTTC. It codes for CASSPGLAGVETQYF.

This chain uses TRBV5-1 with TRBJ2-7, with 8 bases fitting TRBD2. Germline V gives CDR1 SGHRS, CDR2 YFSETQ. CDR3 length equals 14 residues. The J segment lost 6 bases and the V segment lost 6 bases, leaving 11 bases of the junction unmatched. This chain's CDR3 is CASTPGGAVSEQYF. For the CDR3, the DNA is TGCGCCAGCACCCCCGGGGGGGCCGTCTCCGAGCAGTACTTC.

The chain couples TRBV2 to TRBJ2-5; D perhaps matches TRBD2 (6 bases). CDR1 is SNHLY and CDR2 is FYNNEI in the germline V gene. The V gene lost 2 bases and the J gene lost 7 bases, with 14 bases spanning the gap. This CDR3 comprises 14 residues. CDR3 sequence reads: CASSELASLGTQYF. CDR3 DNA sequence: TGTGCCAGCAGTGAACTAGCGTCCCTAGGGACCCAGTACTTC.

This clone was seen a few times. The sample carries other DNA sequences with the same CDR3. The rearrangement joins TRBV24-1 to TRBJ1-5, with D perhaps matching TRBD1 (5 bases). This CDR3 region has 14 residues. The germline V and J ends were trimmed by 2 bases and 3 bases, with 7 bases remaining between them. Germline CDR1 KGHDR, CDR2 SFDVKD. The CDR3 is CATSDWGDNQPQHF. DNA of the CDR3: TGTGCCACCAGTGATTGGGGGGACAATCAGCCCCAGCATTTT.

This clone has just one count. V and J are TRBV28 and TRBJ2-4; the match to TRBD2 covers 8 bases. V was clipped by 5 bases and J by 0 bases; unmatched bases: 3. The CDR3 is made up of 15 amino acids. The germline V gene encodes CDR1 MDHEN and CDR2 SYDVKM. The CDR3 DNA sequence: TGTGCCAGCAGTACCGCGGGGGGAGCCAAAAACATTCAGTACTTC. As protein: CASSTAGGAKNIQYF. The full variable domain, completed using reference TRBV28 and TRBJ2-4, is DVKVTQSSRYLVKRTGEKVFLECVQDMDHENMFWYRQDPGLGLRLIYFSYDVKMKEKGDIPEGYSVSREKKERFSLILESASTNQTSMYLCASSTAGGAKNIQYFGAGTRLSVL.

The chain joins TRBV3-1 (or the pseudogene TRBV3-2) to TRBJ2-5; 14 bases line up with TRBD2. The V gene's germline CDR1 is LGHDT and CDR2 YNNKEL (reference sequence). Germline trimming cut 1 base from V and 13 bases from J; bases unmatched to any gene: 11. CDR3 length: 16 amino acids. The CDR3 loop is CASSQGIKGLAGGPYF. In nucleotides, the CDR3 is TGTGCCAGCAGCCAAGGAATCAAAGGACTAGCGGGAGGACCGTACTTC.